The present T cell receptor (beta chain) was sequenced within a study of T-cell memory formation after mild COVID-19 (dated by TCRdb to the early 2020s). In the study overall: TCR sequence clusters from the two donors were found to be largely donor specific. Longitudinal TCRalpha and TCRbeta repertoire sequencing tracked T-cell clones expanding and contracting after mild COVID-19 in two donors. The cohort was made up of two young adult volunteers, one female and one male, who were previously healthy. General conclusions and limits of the study: The detection of some responding clones in pre-infection memory suggests that pre-existing cross-reactive memory T cells joined the SARS-CoV-2 response. Contracting CD4+ clones turned up mainly in the CM and EM memory subsets, whereas EMRA was where CD8+ clones were enriched. Balanced CD4/CD8 phenotypes were observed for clones contracting from day 15 to 85, whereas a bias towards CD4+ was observed for a second wave of clones expanding from day 15 to 37. Only two mild cases were covered by the study, and larger cohorts that include severe cases with pre-infection samples were considered necessary. SARS-CoV-2 specificity was not confirmed for the second-wave clones peaking on day 37.

With respect to this clonotype: No cognate antigen has been identified for it. Base qualities are not at hand, and no much larger clone is one base apart.

V loses 2 bases at its end and J loses 6 bases; junction bases beyond the gene matches: 4. The CDR3 measures 14 amino acids from cysteine to phenylalanine. Only the CDR3 part of the read is kept: 42 bases, read in frame from the first base. CDR1 DFQATT and CDR2 SNEGSKA are derived from the germline V gene (reference sequence). PBMCs were isolated by Ficoll-Paque density gradient centrifugation. Sequencing was carried out with an Illumina NovaSeq 6000. TCRalpha and TCRbeta cDNA libraries were constructed by 5'RACE with constant-segment primers, with sample barcodes and unique molecular identifiers being introduced. Trizol reagent was used to extract RNA from every sample. The libraries were amplified in two PCR steps, and the second step added a second sample barcode and Illumina TruSeq adapters. Sequencing of libraries was performed on an Illumina NovaSeq with 2 x 150 bp paired-end reads. The original pipeline was this. Demultiplexing of reads and collapsing into UMI-guided consensus sequences were performed with migec v1.2.7. Using mixcr v2.1.11, the UMI consensuses were aligned to TRA and TRB V and J templates and assembled into clonotypes. A clonotype was counted as expanded or contracted only when both edgeR and NoisET called the clonotype significant, with the noise models trained on biological replicates. For edgeR calls, the thresholds were a false discovery rate-adjusted p below 0.01 and a log2 fold-change of 1. As an exploratory analysis of dynamics, max-normalized trajectories of the 1000 most abundant clonotypes were examined with PCA combined with hierarchical clustering. Separately sequenced CD4+ and CD8+ repertoires were used to assign the CD4 or CD8 phenotype of responding clones. TCRdb's own reprocessing of the public reads used fastp at Q25 and MiXCR and kept productive beta chains. Entries that share a CDR3 protein sequence are merged under the most common genes and DNA. TCRdb, not the original authors, processed these V and J calls. The sample has 200,000 to 250,000 distinct CDR3 sequences on record, 9% to 10% of them singletons. In total, the top ten clones hold around 3.3% of the sample.

The chain is made from TRBV20-1 and TRBJ1-5; TRBD1 agrees with 10 junctional bases. Sequencing used PBMCs or a T cell subset sorted from them (not recorded which). The sequence came from a man aged 18 to 30 who had mild COVID-19 (a few samples of this study predate the infection). The sample titles of this study are shuffled in the database, so cell type and time point are left out; the donor was told from shared clones. CDR3 loop: CSARTGTGAQPQHF. The DNA sequence is TGCAGTGCTAGAACCGGGACAGGGGCTCAGCCCCAGCATTTT.